Detailed here is one T cell receptor beta chain. Its specificity is not known. This record comes from a study of a mutant IDH1 vaccine in newly diagnosed glioma. Study information: Vaccination of patients was performed eight times, in weeks 1, 3, 5, 7, 11, 15, 19 and 23. Of the patients given treatment, roughly 60% were male and approximately 38% were female, and a mean age of around 41 years was recorded.

The V and J ends lost 3 bases and 10 bases respectively, with 10 bases between them. This CDR3 is 12 amino acids long. Germline-derived CDR1 and CDR2 are SGHTA and FQGNSA. This table comes from immunoSEQ multiplex PCR, and its TCRdb copy is limited to in-frame clones, with some not included. The sample has roughly 120,000 clones, about 80% seen once. The time point denotes: week 11, during vaccination. One vaccine dose held 300 ug of mutant IDH1 20-mer peptide and came with topical imiquimod. Each tumor in the donors was a new WHO grade 3 or 4 astrocytoma, IDH1-mutant and ATRX-lost. The clonotype originates from a man in his forties or fifties with glioma. Sequencing used PBMCs, obtained from a glioma patient whose treatment included an IDH1 peptide vaccine. The chain is built from TRBV7-2 and TRBJ2-1, with D hard to call. The chain's CDR3 is CASSFPTREQFF. The CDR3 coding sequence is TGTGCCAGCAGCTTCCCGACTCGCGAGCAGTTCTTC.